What follows describes a single T cell receptor beta chain. The data were obtained in a study of blood T cell repertoires in COVID-19. Study-level background: Nucleic acid was either cDNA or gDNA, and it came from T cells, B-cell-depleted T cells, or PBMCs.

The CDR3 loop spans 14 amino acids. The germline CDR1 and CDR2 sequences are MGHRA and YSYEKL. V lost 4 bases to trimming and J lost 2 bases, with 10 bases between them. Authors' analysis steps: Reference gene primer amplification gave nucleated cell count estimates. The method was immunoSEQ multiplex PCR; TCRdb's version includes in-frame clones alone and lacks a portion of them. V and J calls and clone size are copied from that table; D and trimming were computed from the DNA. The table shows under 200,000 clones, with around 83% occurring only once. The clonotype was recovered from a woman older than 75 with acute or convalescent COVID-19. Sequenced sample: peripheral blood. The gene calls are TRBV4-1 and TRBJ2-3; D is perhaps TRBD1 (6 bases). CDR3 bases: TGCGCCAGCAGCCGAGACAGGTCCACAGATACGCAGTATTTT. Protein: CASSRDRSTDTQYF.